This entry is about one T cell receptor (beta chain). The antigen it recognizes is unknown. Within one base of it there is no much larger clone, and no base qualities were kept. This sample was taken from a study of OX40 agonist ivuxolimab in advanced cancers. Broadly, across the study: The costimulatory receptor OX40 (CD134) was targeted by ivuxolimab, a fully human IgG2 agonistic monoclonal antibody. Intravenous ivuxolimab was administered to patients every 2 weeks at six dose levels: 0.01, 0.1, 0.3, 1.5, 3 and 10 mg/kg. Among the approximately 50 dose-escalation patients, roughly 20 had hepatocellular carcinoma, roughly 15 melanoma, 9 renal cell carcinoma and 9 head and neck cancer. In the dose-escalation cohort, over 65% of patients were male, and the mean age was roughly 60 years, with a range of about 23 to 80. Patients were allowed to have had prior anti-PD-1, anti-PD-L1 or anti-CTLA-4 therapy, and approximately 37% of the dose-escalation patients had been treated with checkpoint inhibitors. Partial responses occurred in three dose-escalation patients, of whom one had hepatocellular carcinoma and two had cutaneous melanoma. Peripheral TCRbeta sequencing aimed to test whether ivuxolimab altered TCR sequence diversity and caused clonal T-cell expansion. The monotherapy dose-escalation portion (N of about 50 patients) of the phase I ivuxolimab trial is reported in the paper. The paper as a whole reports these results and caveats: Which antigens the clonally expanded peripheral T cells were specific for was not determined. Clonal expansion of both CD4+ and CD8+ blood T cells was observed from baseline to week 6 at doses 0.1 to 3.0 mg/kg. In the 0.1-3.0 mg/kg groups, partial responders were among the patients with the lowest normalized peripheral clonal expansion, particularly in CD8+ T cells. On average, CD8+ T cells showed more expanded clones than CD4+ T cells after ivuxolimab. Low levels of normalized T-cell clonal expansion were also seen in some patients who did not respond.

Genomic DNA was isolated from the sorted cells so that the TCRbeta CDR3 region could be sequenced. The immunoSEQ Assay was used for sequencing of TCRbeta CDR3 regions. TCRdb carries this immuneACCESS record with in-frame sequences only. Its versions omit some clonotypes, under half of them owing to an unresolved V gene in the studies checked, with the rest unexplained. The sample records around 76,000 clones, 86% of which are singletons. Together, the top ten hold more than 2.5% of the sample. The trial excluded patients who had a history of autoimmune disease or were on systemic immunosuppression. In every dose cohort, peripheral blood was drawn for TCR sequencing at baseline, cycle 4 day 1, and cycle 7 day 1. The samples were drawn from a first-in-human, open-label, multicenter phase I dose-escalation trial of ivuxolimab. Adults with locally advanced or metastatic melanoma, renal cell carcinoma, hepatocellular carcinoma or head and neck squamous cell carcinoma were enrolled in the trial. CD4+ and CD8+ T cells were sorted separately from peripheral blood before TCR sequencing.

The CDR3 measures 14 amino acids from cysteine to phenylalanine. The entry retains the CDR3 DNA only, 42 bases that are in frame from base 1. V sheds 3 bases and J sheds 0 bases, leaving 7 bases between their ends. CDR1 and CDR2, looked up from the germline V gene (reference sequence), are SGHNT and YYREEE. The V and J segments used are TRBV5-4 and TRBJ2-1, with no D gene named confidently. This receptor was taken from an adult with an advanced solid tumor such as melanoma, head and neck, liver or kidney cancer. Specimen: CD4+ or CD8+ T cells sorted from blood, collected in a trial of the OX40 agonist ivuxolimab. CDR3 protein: CASSSAGSYNEQFF. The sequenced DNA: TGTGCCAGCAGCTCTGCAGGCTCCTACAATGAGCAGTTCTTC.